The clone carrying this T cell receptor (beta chain) was seen more than once but under ten times. Full-length variable regions came from constant-region reverse primers plus semi-nested Nested Universal Primer A PCR. One entry per CDR3 protein, called by TCRdb with MiXCR from the 5' RACE reads. The sample holds about 41,000 distinct CDR3 sequences, around 30% seen once. The CDR3 is 12 amino acids. V was cut by 1 base and J by 7 bases, with 7 bases left in between. CDR1 and CDR2 (germline): SGHTA, FQGNSA. Memory CD4+ cells were defined as CD4+CD45RO+CD25-. The rearrangement links TRBV7-2 to TRBJ2-5; D gene uncertain. This sequence was found in a female donor with breast cancer. The source material was memory CD4+ T cells sorted from a lymph node. Subset in this sample: memory CD4+ T cells, CD4+CD45RO+CD25-. The DNA for the CDR3 is TGTGCCAGCAGCTTAGATACGGGGACCCAGTACTTC. Residues: CASSLDTGTQYF.